This TCR beta chain was recorded in a study of identical twins. All donors comprised healthy Caucasians. Using its own MiXCR run on the 5' RACE reads, TCRdb lists one record per CDR3 protein. This repertoire shows roughly 490,000 distinct CDR3 sequences, roughly an eighth found once; its top ten account for more than 0.8%. There are 15 residues in the CDR3. CDR1 and CDR2 (germline): MNHEY, SMNVEV (reference sequence). After removal of 2 bases from V and 3 bases from J, the junction contained 7 bases not matched to a gene. These data were also reused for a study on yellow fever vaccine responses in identical twins.

The sample consisted of CD4+ T cells sorted from blood. The TCR originated in a woman under 30 in good health. V usage is TRBV27 and J usage is TRBJ2-7; 7 nucleotides align to TRBD1. CDR3 sequence reads: CASSLTSSGGYEQYF. CDR3 bases: TGTGCCAGCAGTTTAACCAGTTCAGGGGGCTACGAGCAGTACTTC.